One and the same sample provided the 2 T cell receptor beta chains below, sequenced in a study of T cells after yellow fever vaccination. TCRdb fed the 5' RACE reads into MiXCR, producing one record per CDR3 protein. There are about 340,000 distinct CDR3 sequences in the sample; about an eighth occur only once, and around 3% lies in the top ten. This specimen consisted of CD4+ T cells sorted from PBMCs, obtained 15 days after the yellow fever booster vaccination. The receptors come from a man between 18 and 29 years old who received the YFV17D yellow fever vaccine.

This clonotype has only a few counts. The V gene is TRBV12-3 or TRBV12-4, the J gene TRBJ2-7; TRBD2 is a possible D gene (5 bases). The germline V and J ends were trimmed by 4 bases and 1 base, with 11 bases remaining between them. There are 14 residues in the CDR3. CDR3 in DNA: TGTGCCAGCAGTTCATTGACGGGGTCCTACGAGCAGTACTTC. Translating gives CASSSLTGSYEQYF.

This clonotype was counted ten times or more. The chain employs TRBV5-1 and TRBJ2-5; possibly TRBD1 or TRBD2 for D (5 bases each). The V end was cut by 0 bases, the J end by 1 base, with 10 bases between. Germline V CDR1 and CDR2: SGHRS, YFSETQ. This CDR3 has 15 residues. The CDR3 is CASSLAGTSQETQYF. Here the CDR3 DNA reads TGCGCCAGCAGCTTGGCGGGGACGTCCCAAGAGACCCAGTACTTC.